This T cell receptor beta chain was sequenced in a study of T cells after yellow fever vaccination. Study as a whole: Fractions containing few cells were prepared with SMART-Seq v4 Ultra Low Input.

UMIs were added to TCR cDNA along with a universal primer site when it was made by 5'RACE template switching. Using its own MiXCR run on the 5' RACE reads, TCRdb lists one record per CDR3 protein. The sample has 400,000 or so distinct CDR3 sequences, roughly a sixth seen once. Concerning this clonotype itself: Its antigen is as yet unknown.

Trimming pared 0 bases from V and 5 bases from J, leaving 13 bases between. Germline loops: CDR1 SGHVS, CDR2 FNYEAQ. The CDR3 is made up of 15 amino acids. Study findings and constraints: Contaminating bulk clonotypes could be abundant in FACS-sorted repertoires.

This sequence joins TRBV7-6 and TRBJ1-1, with D perhaps TRBD1 (6 bases). The sequence was collected from a young man who received the YFV17D yellow fever vaccine. This specimen was PBMCs, taken before the yellow fever booster vaccination. CDR3 residues: CASSLARGRGTEAFF. The CDR3 region has the DNA TGTGCCAGCAGCTTAGCTCGGGGGAGGGGGACTGAAGCTTTCTTT.